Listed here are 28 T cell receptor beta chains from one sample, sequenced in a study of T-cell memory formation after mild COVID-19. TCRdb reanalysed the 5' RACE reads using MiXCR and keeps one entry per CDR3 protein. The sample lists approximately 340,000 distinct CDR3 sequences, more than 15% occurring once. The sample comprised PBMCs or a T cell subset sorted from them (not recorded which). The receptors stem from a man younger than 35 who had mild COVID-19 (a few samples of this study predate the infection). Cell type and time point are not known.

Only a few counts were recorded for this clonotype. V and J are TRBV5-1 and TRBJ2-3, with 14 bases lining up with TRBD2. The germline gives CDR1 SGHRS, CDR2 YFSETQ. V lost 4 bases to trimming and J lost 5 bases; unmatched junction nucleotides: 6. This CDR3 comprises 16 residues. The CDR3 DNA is TGCGCCAGCAGCAAGGGACTAGCGGGGGCGAAAGATACGCAGTATTTT. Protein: CASSKGLAGAKDTQYF.

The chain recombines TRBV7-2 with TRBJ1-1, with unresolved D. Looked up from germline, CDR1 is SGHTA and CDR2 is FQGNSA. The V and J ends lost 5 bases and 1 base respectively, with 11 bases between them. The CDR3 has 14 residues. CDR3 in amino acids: CASSPSSTNTEAFF. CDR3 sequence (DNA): TGTGCCAGCAGCCCCTCCTCGACGAACACTGAAGCTTTCTTT.

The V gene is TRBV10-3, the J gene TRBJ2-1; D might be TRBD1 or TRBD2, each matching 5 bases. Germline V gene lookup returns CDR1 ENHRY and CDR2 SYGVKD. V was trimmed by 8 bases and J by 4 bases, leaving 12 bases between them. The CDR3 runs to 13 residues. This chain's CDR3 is CAIRRESYNEQFF. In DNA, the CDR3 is TGTGCCATCCGCAGGGAGAGTTACAATGAGCAGTTCTTC.

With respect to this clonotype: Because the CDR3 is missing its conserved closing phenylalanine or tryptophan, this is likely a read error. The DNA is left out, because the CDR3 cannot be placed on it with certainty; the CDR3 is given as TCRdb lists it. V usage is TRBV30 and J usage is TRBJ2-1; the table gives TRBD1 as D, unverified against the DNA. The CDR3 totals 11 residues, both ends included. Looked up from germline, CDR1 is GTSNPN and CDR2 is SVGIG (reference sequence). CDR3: CAWSTGQKVFS.

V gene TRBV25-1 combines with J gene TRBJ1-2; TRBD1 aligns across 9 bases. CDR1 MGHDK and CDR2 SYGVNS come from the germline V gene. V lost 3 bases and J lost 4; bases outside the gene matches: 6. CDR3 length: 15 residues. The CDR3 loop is CASSDKQGAGYGYTF. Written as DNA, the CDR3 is TGTGCCAGCAGTGACAAACAGGGGGCGGGCTATGGCTACACCTTC.

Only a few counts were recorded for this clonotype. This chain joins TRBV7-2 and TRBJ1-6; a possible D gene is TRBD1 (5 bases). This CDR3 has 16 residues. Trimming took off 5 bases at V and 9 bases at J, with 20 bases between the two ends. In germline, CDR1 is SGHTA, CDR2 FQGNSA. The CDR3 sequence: CASSPHSPGGSSPLHF. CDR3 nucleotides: TGTGCCAGCAGCCCTCACAGCCCGGGGGGAAGTTCACCCCTCCACTTT.

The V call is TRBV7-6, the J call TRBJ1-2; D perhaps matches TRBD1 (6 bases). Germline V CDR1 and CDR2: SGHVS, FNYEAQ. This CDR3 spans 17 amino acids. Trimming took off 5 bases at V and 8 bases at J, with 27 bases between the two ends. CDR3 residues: CASSDRTRGVRGSGYTF. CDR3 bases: TGTGCCAGCAGCGACCGGACCAGGGGCGTCAGGGGATCCGGCTACACCTTC.

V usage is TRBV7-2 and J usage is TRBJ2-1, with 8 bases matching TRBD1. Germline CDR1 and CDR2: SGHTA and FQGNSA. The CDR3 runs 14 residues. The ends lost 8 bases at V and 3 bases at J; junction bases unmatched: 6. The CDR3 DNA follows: TGTGCCAGCGACGGACAGGGAATCTACAATGAGCAGTTCTTC. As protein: CASDGQGIYNEQFF.

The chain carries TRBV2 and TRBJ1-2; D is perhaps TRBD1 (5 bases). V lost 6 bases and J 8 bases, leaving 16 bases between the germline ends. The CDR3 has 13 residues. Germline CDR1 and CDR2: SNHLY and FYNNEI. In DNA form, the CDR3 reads TGTGCCAGCAGCTCGGGACCGCTGAGGGGCTACACCTTC. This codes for CASSSGPLRGYTF.

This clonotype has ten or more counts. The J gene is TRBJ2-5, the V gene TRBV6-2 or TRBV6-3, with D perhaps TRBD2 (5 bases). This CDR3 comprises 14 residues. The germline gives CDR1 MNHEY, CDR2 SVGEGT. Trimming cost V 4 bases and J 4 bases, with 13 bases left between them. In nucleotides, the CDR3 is TGTGCCAGCAGTTGGACTCTCCCGGCAGAGACCCAGTACTTC. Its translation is CASSWTLPAETQYF.

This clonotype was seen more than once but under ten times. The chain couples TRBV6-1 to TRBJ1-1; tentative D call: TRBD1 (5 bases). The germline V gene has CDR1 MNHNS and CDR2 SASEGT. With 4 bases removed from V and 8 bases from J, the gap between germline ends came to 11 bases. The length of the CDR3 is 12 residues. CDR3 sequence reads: CASSGLGPEAFF. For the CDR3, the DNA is TGTGCCAGCAGTGGGTTGGGGCCCGAAGCTTTCTTT.

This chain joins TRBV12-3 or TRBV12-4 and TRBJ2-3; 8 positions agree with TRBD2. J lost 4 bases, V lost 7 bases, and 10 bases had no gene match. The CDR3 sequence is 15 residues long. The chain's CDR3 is CASTPGGGAADTQYF. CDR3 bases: TGTGCCAGCACCCCGGGGGGGGGGGCTGCAGATACGCAGTATTTT.

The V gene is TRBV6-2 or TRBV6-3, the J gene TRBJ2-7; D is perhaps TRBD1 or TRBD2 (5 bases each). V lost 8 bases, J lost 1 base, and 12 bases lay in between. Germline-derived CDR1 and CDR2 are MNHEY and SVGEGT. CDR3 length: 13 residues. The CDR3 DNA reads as TGTGCCAGCGACCGGGACGGATCCTACGAGCAGTACGTC. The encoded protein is CASDRDGSYEQYV.

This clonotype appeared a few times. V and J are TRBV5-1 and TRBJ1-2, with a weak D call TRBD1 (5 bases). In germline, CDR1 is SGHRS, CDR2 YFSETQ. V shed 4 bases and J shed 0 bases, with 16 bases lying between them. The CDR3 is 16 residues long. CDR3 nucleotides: TGCGCCAGCAGCCATGGGGGGGACCGTACTAACTATGGCTACACCTTC. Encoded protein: CASSHGGDRTNYGYTF.

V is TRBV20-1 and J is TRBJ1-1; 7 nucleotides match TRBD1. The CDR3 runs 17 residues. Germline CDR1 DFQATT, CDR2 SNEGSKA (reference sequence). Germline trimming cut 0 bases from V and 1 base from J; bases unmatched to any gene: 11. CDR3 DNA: TGCAGTGCTAGAGATTTACGAAGGGGGCTACAGAACACTGAAGCTTTCTTT. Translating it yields CSARDLRRGLQNTEAFF.

The CDR3 loop is CASTSGGALQPQHF. CDR3 nucleotides: TGTGCCAGCACCTCGGGGGGGGCTCTCCAGCCCCAGCATTTT. This chain uses TRBV6-2 or TRBV6-3 with TRBJ1-5; D is possibly TRBD1 (6 bases). V was trimmed by 7 bases and J by 7 bases, leaving 17 bases between them. Per germline, CDR1 MNHEY and CDR2 SVGEGT. The CDR3 spans 14 residues.

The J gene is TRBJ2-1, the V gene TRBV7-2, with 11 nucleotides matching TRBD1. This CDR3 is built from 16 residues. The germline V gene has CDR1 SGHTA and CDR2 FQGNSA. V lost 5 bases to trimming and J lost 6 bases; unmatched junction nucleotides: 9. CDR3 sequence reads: CASSARWTGGPNEQFF. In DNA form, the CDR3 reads TGTGCCAGCAGCGCCCGCTGGACAGGGGGCCCCAATGAGCAGTTCTTC.

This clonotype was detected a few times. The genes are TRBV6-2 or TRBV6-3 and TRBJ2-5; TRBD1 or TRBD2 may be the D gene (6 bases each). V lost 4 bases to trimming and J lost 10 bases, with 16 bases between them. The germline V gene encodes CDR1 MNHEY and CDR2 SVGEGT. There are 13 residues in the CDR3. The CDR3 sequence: CASSWGGGPSQYF. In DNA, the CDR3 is TGTGCCAGCAGTTGGGGTGGGGGGCCGAGCCAGTACTTC.

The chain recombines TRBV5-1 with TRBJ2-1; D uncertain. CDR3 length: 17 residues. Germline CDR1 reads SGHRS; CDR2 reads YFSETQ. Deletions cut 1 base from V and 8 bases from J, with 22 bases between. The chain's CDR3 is CASSLSSGREVLYEQFF. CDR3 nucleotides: TGCGCCAGCAGCTTGTCGTCCGGCCGTGAAGTCCTCTATGAGCAGTTCTTC.

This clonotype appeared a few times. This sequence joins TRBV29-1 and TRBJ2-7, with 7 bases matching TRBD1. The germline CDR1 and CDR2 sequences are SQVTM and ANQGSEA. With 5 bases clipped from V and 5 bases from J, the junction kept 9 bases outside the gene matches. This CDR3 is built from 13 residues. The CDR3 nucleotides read TGCAGCGTTAGCCCGACAGGGTCCCACGAGCAGTACTTC. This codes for CSVSPTGSHEQYF.

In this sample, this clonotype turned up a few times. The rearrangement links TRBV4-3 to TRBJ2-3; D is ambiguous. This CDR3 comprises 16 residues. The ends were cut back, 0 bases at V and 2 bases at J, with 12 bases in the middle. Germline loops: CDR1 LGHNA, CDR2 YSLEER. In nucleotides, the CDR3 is TGCGCCAGCAGCCAAGAGGCGGCCATAGCCACAGATACGCAGTATTTT. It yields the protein CASSQEAAIATDTQYF.

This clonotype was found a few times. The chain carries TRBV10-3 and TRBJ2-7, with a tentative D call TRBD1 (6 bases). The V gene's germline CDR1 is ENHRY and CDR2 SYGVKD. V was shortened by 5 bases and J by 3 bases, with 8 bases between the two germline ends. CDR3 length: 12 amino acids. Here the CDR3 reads CAISPTGYEQYV. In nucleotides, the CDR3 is TGTGCCATCAGTCCGACAGGCTACGAGCAGTACGTC.

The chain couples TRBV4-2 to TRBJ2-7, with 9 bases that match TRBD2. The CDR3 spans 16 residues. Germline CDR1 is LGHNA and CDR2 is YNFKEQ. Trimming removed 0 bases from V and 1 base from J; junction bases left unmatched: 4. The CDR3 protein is CASSQDGSGGSYEQYF. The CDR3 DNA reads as TGTGCCAGCAGCCAAGATGGAAGCGGGGGGTCCTACGAGCAGTACTTC.

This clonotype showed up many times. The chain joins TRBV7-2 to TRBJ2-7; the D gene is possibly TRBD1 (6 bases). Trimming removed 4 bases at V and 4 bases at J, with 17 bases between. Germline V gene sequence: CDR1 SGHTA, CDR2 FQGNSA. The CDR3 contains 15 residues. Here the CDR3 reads CASSSTGTIEYEQYF. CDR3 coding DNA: TGTGCCAGCAGCTCAACCGGGACAATCGAGTACGAGCAGTACTTC.

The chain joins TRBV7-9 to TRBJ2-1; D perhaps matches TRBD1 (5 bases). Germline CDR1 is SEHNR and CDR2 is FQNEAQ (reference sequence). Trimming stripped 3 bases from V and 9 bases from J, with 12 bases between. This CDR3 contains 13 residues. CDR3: CASSFTGNSEQFF. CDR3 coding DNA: TGTGCCAGCAGCTTTACAGGTAATTCTGAGCAGTTCTTC.

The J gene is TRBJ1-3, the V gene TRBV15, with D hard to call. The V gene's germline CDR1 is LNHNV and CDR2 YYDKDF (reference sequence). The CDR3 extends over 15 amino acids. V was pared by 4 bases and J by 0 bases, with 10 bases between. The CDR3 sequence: CATSMDRYSGNTIYF. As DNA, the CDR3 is TGTGCCACCAGCATGGACCGATACTCTGGAAACACCATATATTTT.

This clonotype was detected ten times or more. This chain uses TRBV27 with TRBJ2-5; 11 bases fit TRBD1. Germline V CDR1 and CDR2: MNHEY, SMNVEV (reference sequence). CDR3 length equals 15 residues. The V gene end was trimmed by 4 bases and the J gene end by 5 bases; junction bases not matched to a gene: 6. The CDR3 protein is CASSSGTGGFETQYF. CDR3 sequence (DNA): TGTGCCAGCAGTTCGGGGACAGGGGGGTTCGAGACCCAGTACTTC.

The CDR3 DNA reads as TGCAGTGCTAGGGCCGCGGAGGGGATGGGAGAGACCCAGTACTTC. Translation: CSARAAEGMGETQYF. This chain uses TRBV20-1 with TRBJ2-5; TRBD2 is a possible D gene (6 bases). Germline lookup yields CDR1 DFQATT and CDR2 SNEGSKA (reference sequence). V lost 3 bases, J lost 4 bases, and 18 bases lay in between. The CDR3 runs to 15 residues.